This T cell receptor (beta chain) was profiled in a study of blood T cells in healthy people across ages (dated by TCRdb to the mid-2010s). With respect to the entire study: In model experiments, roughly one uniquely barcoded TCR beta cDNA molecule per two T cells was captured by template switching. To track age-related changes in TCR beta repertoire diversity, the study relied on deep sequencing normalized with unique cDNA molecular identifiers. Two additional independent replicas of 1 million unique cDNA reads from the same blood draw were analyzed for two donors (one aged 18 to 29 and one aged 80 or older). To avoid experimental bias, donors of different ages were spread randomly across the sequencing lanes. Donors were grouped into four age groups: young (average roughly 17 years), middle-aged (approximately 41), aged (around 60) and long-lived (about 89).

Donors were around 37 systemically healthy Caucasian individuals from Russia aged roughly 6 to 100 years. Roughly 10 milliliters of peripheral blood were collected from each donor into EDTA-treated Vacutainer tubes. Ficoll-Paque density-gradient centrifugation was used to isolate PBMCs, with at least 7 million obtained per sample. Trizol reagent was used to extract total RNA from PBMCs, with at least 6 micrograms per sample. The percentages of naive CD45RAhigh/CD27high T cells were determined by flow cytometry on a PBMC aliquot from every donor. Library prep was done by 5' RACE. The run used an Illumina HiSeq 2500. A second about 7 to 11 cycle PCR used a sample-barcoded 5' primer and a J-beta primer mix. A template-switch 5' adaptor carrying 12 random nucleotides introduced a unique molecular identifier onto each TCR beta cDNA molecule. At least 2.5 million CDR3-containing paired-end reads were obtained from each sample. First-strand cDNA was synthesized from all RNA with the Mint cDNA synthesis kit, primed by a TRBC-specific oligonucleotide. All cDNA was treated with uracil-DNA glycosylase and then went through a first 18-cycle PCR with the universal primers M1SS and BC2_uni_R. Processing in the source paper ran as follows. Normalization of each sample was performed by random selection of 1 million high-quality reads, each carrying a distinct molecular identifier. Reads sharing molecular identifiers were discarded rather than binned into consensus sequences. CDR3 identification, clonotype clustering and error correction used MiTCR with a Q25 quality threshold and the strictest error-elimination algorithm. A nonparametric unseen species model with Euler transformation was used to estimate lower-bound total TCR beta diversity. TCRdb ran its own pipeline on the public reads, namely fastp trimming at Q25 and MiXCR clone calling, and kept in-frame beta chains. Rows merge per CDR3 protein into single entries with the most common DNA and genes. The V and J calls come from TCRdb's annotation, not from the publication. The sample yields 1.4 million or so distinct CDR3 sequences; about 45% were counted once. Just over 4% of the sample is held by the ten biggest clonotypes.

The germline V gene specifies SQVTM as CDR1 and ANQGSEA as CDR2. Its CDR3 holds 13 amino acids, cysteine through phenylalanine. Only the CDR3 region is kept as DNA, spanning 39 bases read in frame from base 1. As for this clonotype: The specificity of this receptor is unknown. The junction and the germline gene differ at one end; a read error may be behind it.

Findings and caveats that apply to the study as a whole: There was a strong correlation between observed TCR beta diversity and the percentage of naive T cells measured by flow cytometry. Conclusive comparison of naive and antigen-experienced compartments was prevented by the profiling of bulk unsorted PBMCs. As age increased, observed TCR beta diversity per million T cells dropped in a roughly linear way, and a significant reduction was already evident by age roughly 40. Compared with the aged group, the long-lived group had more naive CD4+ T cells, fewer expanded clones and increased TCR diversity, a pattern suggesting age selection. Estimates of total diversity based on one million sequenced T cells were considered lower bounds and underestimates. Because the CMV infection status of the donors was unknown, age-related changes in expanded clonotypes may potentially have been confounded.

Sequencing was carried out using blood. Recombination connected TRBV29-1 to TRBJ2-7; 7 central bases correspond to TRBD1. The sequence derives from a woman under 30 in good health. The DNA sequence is TGCTGCGTTGCCCCGGACAGGTTCTACGAGCAGTACTTC. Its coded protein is CCVAPDRFYEQYF.